This T cell receptor beta chain was observed in a study of blood T cell repertoires in COVID-19. Profiled with immunoSEQ multiplex PCR; TCRdb holds only in-frame clones, not every one. The sample consists of 200,000 or so clones, under 90% of them appearing once. The ends lost 7 bases at V and 3 bases at J; junction bases unmatched: 6. Germline-derived CDR1 and CDR2 are SQVTM and ANQGSEA. The CDR3 has 13 residues. This receptor was obtained from a woman aged 45-65 years who had been exposed to COVID-19. The chain carries TRBV29-1 and TRBJ1-1; 9 nucleotides match TRBD1. The sample consisted of PBMCs or T cells enriched from blood (not recorded which). The CDR3, as DNA: TGCAGCGCTCTGACAGGGGGATACACTGAAGCTTTCTTT. Translating gives CSALTGGYTEAFF.